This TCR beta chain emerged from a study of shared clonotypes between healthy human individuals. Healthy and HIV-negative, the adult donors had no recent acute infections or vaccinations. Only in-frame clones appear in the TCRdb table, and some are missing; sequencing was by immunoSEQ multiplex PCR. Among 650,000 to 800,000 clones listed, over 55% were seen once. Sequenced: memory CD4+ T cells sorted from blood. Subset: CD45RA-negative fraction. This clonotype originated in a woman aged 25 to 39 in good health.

CDR3 nucleotides: TGTGCCAGCAGTTTAGCTAGCGGGAGTGTCCAGGGTGAGCAGTTCTTC. It encodes CASSLASGSVQGEQFF. V and J are TRBV28 and TRBJ2-1, with 10 positions matching TRBD2. The CDR3 has 16 residues. V lost 2 bases to trimming and J lost 9 bases; unmatched junction nucleotides: 10. Germline lookup yields CDR1 MDHEN and CDR2 SYDVKM.